This entry describes one T cell receptor (beta chain). This specimen belongs to a study of blood T cell repertoires in COVID-19. Overall study context: Sources were T cells, B-cell-depleted T cells, or PBMCs; the material itself was cDNA or gDNA.

CDR1 is LGHDT and CDR2 is YNNKEL in the germline V gene (reference sequence). The CDR3 covers 15 residues. V lost 1 base to trimming and J lost 8 bases, with 14 bases between them. Method: immunoSEQ multiplex PCR; TCRdb's copy keeps in-frame clones and lacks some. This sample has 110,000 to 150,000 clones; roughly three quarters occur once, and the top ten carry around 5.5%. This chain connects TRBV3-1 (or the pseudogene TRBV3-2) to TRBJ2-2, with D possibly being TRBD2 (6 bases). Sequencing was done on a sample of PBMCs or T cells enriched from blood (not recorded which). The clonotype originates from a woman between 45 and 60 years old who had recovered from COVID-19. DNA of the CDR3: TGTGCCAGCAGCCAAGGCGGGACCTGGGAAGGGGAGCTGTTTTTT. This translates into CASSQGGTWEGELFF.